This T cell receptor beta chain was recovered during a study of technical replicates of blood from a few donors. Measured with immunoSEQ multiplex PCR; TCRdb has only the in-frame clones, and not every one. Altogether approximately 87,000 clones are present, 80% to 95% being singletons, with the ten largest covering about 0.4%. Germline lookup yields CDR1 MNHNS and CDR2 SASEGT. The germline V and J ends were trimmed by 2 bases and 3 bases, with 11 bases remaining between them. This CDR3 has 15 residues. The TCR sequence derives from a human donor in good health. Some clones in this sample may be carry-over from other donors' samples. The chain combines TRBV6-1 with TRBJ2-1; maybe TRBD1 (5 bases). Sequenced material: T cells isolated from PBMCs. The CDR3 sequence is CASSERQGSYNEQFF. The CDR3 DNA reads TGTGCCAGCAGTGAAAGGCAGGGAAGCTACAATGAGCAGTTCTTC.